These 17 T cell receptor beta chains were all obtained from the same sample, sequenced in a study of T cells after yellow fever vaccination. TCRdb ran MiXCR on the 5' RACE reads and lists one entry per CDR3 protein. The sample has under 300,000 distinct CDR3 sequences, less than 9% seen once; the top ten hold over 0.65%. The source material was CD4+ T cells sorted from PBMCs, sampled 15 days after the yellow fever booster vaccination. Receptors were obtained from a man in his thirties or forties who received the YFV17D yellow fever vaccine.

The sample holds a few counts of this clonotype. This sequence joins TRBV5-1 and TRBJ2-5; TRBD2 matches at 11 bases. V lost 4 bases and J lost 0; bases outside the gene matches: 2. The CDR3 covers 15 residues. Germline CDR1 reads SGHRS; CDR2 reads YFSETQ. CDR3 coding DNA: TGCGCCAGCAGCATGACTAGCGGGAACCAAGAGACCCAGTACTTC. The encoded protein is CASSMTSGNQETQYF. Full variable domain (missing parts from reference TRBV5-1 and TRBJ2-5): KAGVTQTPRYLIKTRGQQVTLSCSPISGHRSVSWYQQTPGQGLQFLFEYFSETQRNKGNFPGRFSGRQFSNSRSEMNVSTLELGDSALYLCASSMTSGNQETQYFGPGTRLLVL.

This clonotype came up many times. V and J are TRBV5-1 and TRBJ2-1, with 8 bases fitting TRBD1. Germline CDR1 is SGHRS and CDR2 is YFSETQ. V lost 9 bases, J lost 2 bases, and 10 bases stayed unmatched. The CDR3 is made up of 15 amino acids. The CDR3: CATLPGTGAYNEQFF. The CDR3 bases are TGCGCCACCCTTCCCGGGACAGGTGCCTACAATGAGCAGTTCTTC.

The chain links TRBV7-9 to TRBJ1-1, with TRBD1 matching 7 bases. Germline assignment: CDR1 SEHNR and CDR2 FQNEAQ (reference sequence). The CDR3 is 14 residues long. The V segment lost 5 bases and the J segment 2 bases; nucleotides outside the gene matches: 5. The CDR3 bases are TGTGCCAGCAGCCCACAGGGGCCCAACACTGAAGCTTTCTTT. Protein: CASSPQGPNTEAFF.

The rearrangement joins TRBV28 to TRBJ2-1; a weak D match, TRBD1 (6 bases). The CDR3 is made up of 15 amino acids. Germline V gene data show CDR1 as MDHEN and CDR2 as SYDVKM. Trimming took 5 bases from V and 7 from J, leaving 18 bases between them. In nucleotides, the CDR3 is TGTGCCAGCAGTGAAAGGGGGAGTCCCGTAAATGAGCAGTTCTTC. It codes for CASSERGSPVNEQFF.

The CDR3 sequence is CSARGLDEQFF. CDR3 DNA sequence: TGCAGTGCTAGAGGGCTCGATGAGCAGTTCTTC. The rearrangement links TRBV20-1 to TRBJ2-1; D call uncertain. Germline CDR1 is DFQATT and CDR2 is SNEGSKA (reference sequence). The V and J ends lost 1 base and 8 bases respectively, with 6 bases between them. CDR3 length: 11 amino acids.

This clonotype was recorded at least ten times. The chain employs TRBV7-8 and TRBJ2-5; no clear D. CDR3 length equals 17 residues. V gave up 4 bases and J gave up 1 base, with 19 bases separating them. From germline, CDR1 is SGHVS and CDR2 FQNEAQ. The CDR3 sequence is CASSSPHPEMGQETQYF. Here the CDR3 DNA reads TGTGCCAGCAGCTCACCACATCCGGAGATGGGCCAAGAGACCCAGTACTTC.

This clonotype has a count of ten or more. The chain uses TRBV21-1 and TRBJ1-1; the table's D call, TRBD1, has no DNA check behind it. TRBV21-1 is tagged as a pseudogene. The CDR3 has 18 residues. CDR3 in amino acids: CASSKRPRRRGSNTEAFF. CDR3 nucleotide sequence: TGTGCCAGCAGCAAACGCCCACGGCGAAGGGGGTCGAACACTGAAGCTTTCTTT.

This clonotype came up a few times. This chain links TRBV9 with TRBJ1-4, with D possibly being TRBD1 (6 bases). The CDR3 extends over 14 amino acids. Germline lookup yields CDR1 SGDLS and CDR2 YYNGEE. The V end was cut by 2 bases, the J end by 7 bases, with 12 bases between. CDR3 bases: TGTGCCAGCAGCGTTGGGGGGCTCGGTGAAAAACTGTTTTTT. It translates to CASSVGGLGEKLFF.

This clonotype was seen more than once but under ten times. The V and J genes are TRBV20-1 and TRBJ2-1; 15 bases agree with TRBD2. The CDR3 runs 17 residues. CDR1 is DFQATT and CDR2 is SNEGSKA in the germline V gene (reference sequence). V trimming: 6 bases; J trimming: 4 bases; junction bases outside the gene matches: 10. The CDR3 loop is CSAPGLAGGLGYNEQFF. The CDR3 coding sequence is TGCAGTGCGCCGGGACTAGCGGGAGGTCTGGGGTACAATGAGCAGTTCTTC.

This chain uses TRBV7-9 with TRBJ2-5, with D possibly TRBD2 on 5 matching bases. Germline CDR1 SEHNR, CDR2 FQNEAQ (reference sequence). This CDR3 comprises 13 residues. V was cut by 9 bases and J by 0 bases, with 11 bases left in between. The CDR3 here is CARPDSYQETQYF. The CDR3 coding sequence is TGTGCCAGGCCGGACTCGTACCAAGAGACCCAGTACTTC.

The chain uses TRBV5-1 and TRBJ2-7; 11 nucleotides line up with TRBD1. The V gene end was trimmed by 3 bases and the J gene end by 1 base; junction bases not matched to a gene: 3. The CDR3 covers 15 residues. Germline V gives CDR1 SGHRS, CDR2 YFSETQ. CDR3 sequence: CASSSGTGGSYEQYF. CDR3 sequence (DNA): TGCGCCAGCAGCTCCGGGACAGGGGGTTCCTACGAGCAGTACTTC.

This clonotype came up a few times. Here the CDR3 reads CSARAGQGVYEQYF. DNA for the CDR3: TGCAGTGCTAGAGCAGGACAGGGGGTCTACGAGCAGTACTTC. The chain is built from TRBV20-1 and TRBJ2-7; 10 bases align to TRBD1. Germline CDR1 reads DFQATT; CDR2 reads SNEGSKA (reference sequence). J lost 3 bases, V lost 1 base, and 3 bases had no gene match. The CDR3 has 14 residues.

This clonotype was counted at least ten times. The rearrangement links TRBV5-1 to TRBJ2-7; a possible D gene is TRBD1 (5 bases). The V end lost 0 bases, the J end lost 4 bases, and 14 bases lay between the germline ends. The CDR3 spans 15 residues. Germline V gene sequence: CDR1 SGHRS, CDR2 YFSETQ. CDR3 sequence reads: CASSLVPTGSYEQYF. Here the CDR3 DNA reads TGCGCCAGCAGCTTGGTTCCCACAGGTTCTTACGAGCAGTACTTC.

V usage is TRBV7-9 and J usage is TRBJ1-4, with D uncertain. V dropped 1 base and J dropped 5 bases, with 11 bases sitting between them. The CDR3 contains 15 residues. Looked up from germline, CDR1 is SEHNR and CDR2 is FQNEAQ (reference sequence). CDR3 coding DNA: TGTGCCAGCAGCTTAGACGGGCAGGCAAATGAAAAACTGTTTTTT. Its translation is CASSLDGQANEKLFF.

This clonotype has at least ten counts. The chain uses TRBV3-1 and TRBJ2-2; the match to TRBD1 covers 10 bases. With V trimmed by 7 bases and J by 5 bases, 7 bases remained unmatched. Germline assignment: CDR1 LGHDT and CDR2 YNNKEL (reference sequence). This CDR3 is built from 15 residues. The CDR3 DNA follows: TGTGCCAGCACCCGGAGGGGACAGGGGACCGGGGAGCTGTTTTTT. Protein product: CASTRRGQGTGELFF.

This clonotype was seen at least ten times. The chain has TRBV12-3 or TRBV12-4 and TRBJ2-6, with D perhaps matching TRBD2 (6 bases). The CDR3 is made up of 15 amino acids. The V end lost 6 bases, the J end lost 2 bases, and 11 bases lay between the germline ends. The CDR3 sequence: CASSLRGAGANVLTF. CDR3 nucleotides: TGTGCCAGCAGCTTGCGGGGCGCTGGGGCCAACGTCCTGACTTTC.

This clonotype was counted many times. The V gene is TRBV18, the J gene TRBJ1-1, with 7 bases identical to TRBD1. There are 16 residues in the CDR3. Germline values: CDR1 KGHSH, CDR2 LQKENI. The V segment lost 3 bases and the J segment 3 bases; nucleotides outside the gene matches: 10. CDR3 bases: TGTGCCAGCTCACCCGGTCCTCTTCAGGGGGACACTGAAGCTTTCTTT. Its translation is CASSPGPLQGDTEAFF.